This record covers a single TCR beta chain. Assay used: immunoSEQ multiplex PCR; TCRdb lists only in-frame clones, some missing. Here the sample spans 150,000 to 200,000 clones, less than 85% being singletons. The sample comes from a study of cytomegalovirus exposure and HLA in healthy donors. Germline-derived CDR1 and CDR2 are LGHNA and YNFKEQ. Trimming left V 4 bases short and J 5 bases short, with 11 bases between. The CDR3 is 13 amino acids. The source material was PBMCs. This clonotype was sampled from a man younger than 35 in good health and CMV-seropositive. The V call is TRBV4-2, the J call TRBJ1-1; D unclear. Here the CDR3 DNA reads TGTGCCAGCAGCCGAGAGGCGGGGACTGAAGCTTTCTTT. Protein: CASSREAGTEAFF.